A selection of T cell receptor beta chains follows, all from one sample in a study of T cells in Graves' hyperthyroidism and ophthalmopathy. Using its own MiXCR run on the multiplex PCR reads, TCRdb lists one record per CDR3 protein. This table has some 510,000 distinct CDR3 sequences, around 20% appearing once. The sample consisted of blood. Every receptor here comes from a man aged 18 to 30 with Graves' hyperthyroidism. CDR3s include the opening cysteine and the closing phenylalanine or tryptophan. Fields, in order: clone size, J gene, V gene, D gene, CDR3 protein, CDR3 DNA. The D gene is left open where the match is weak. The size entry is marked missing in some rows and otherwise reads once, few, many or a size class.

>many|TRBJ2-7|TRBV6-5|TRBD1
CAIGTGEAYEQYF
TGTGCCATCGGGACAGGGGAGGCCTACGAGCAGTACTTC
>many|TRBJ2-7|TRBV28|.
CASSPQGGAPFYEQYF
TGTGCCAGCAGTCCTCAAGGGGGGGCTCCCTTTTACGAGCAGTACTTC
>few|TRBJ2-5|TRBV6-5|.
CASSSSEGGVETQYF
TGTGCCAGCAGTTCCTCAGAAGGGGGGGTTGAGACCCAGTACTTC
>.|TRBJ1-5|TRBV12-3/TRBV12-4|.
CASTSQPNQPQHF
TGTGCCAGCACCTCACAGCCAAATCAGCCCCAGCATTTT
>many|TRBJ1-1|TRBV6-1|.
CASSPAVRGQEGEAFF
TGTGCCAGCAGCCCGGCGGTAAGGGGTCAGGAAGGAGAAGCTTTCTTT
>.|TRBJ1-5|TRBV28|.
CASRRTSLGPQHF
TGTGCCAGCAGAAGAACCTCGTTGGGGCCCCAGCATTTT
>few|TRBJ2-5|TRBV7-9|TRBD1
CASTGTGGAATQYF
TGTGCCAGCACCGGTACAGGGGGCGCAGCGACCCAGTACTTC
>.|TRBJ2-5|TRBV24-1|TRBD2
CATSDLDFPASGRETQYF
TGTGCCACCAGTGATTTGGATTTTCCGGCTAGCGGGCGGGAGACCCAGTACTTC
>many|TRBJ1-2|TRBV20-1|.
CSAMVREGYTF
TGCAGTGCTATGGTCAGGGAAGGCTACACCTTC
>many|TRBJ1-5|TRBV19|.
CASSRGGQPQHF
TGTGCCAGCAGTCGAGGAGGTCAGCCCCAGCATTTT
>many|TRBJ1-2|TRBV27|.
CASSLSTPRGRNGYTF
TGTGCCAGCAGTTTATCTACCCCTCGGGGGAGGAATGGCTACACCTTC
>.|TRBJ2-5|TRBV28|TRBD2
CASSPGAGGLETQYF
TGTGCCAGCAGCCCTGGGGCGGGGGGGCTAGAGACCCAGTACTTC
>many|TRBJ2-7|TRBV6-1|TRBD2
CASMYSGMIGEQYF
TGTGCCAGCATGTATAGCGGGATGATTGGCGAGCAGTACTTC
>many|TRBJ2-4|TRBV2|.
CASSTRGSENIQYF
TGTGCCAGCAGTACCCGGGGGTCTGAGAACATTCAGTACTTC
>many|TRBJ1-3|TRBV12-3/TRBV12-4|.
CAGGAGGGNTIYF
TGTGCCGGGGGAGCTGGGGGTGGAAACACCATATATTTT
>many|TRBJ2-7|TRBV6-1|.
CASRQRSSELYEQYF
TGTGCCAGCAGACAACGCTCCTCAGAGCTCTACGAGCAGTACTTC
>.|TRBJ2-2|TRBV11-3|.
CASRGDNTGELFF
TGTGCCAGCAGGGGGGATAACACCGGGGAGCTGTTTTTT
>.|TRBJ1-1|TRBV6-2/TRBV6-3|.
CASRQGGQTEAFF
TGTGCCAGCAGACAGGGCGGTCAGACTGAAGCTTTCTTT
>many|TRBJ1-2|TRBV28|.
CASSPMRTKGGYTF
TGTGCCAGCAGCCCCATGAGGACGAAGGGTGGCTACACCTTC
>.|TRBJ1-6|TRBV3-1|.
CASSQEGVLPLHF
TGTGCCAGCAGCCAAGAAGGAGTCCTACCCCTCCACTTT
>.|TRBJ1-1|TRBV5-5|.
CASSLAAGFMNTEAFF
TGTGCCAGCAGCTTGGCGGCAGGCTTCATGAACACTGAAGCTTTCTTT
>.|TRBJ2-3|TRBV10-3|TRBD2
CAIALKTSGGTDTQYF
TGTGCCATCGCCCTCAAGACTAGCGGGGGCACAGATACGCAGTATTTT
>many|TRBJ1-1|TRBV19|TRBD1
CASSIGGQAEAFF
TGTGCCAGTAGTATAGGTGGACAGGCTGAAGCTTTCTTT